This TCR beta chain stems from a study of cytomegalovirus exposure and HLA in healthy donors. PCR used 60 Vbeta primers and 13 Jbeta primers. TCRdb keeps only in-frame clones here, not all; method: immunoSEQ multiplex PCR. This table holds 100,000 to 120,000 clones, 82% found once. Comment on this clone: No antigen is known for it.

Regarding the study as a whole: Later, an analysis found that common viral pathogens appeared to be linked with several of the most significant clusters. Being productive about 87% or about 30% of the time was typical of most TCR beta V segments in an earlier analysis.

Sequenced: PBMCs. The receptor was derived from a woman between 18 and 29 years old in good health and CMV-seronegative.

The CDR3 DNA reads as TGTGCCAGCACTACCGCACAGGGGCGAGGAGATACGCAGTATTTT. It specifies CASTTAQGRGDTQYF. The chain carries TRBV28 and TRBJ2-3; 7 bases map to TRBD1. Unmatched junction bases numbered 12, after V lost 7 bases and J lost 5 bases. The CDR3 contains 15 residues. From germline, CDR1 is MDHEN and CDR2 SYDVKM.